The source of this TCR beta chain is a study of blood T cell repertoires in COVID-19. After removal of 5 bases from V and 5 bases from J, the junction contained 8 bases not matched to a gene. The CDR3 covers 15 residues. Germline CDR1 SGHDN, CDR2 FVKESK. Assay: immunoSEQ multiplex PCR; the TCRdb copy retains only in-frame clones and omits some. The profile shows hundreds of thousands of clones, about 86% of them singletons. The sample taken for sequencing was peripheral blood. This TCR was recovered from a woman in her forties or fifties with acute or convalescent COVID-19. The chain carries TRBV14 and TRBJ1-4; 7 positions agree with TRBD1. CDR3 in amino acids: CASSVGRDRNEKLFF. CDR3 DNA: TGTGCCAGCAGCGTAGGCCGGGACAGAAATGAAAAACTGTTTTTT.